The TCR beta chain described here comes from a study of naive and memory T cell subsets. Study-wide points: The power law exponent of TCR abundance differed between naive and memory cells. Activation and differentiation may alter RNA-based TCR counts. In naive cells, over 95% of TCR sequences were seen only once.

Notes on this clonotype: The antigen is not known.

Four subsets defined by CD45RA and CD27 were sorted after CD3, CD4, CD8 and live/dead staining. An equimolar mix of two oligonucleotides served as the beta constant-region primer for TRBC1 and TRBC2. The ligated cDNA underwent four PCR rounds using SP2 and nested alpha and beta constant-region primers. MiXCR, run by TCRdb on the UMI-ligation and nested PCR reads, gives a single entry per CDR3 protein. Among some 82,000 distinct CDR3 sequences listed, around 9% were seen once. Germline V gene sequence: CDR1 MNHEY, CDR2 SVGEGT. The CDR3 extends over 14 amino acids. The V end lost 6 bases, the J end lost 3 bases, and 12 bases lay between the germline ends.

The chain joins TRBV6-2 or TRBV6-3 to TRBJ1-5; D is uncertain. Sequenced material: naive CD8+ T cells from blood. This clonotype originated in a human donor in good health. CDR3: CASSLGPYNQPQHF. The DNA for the CDR3 is TGTGCCAGCAGCCTTGGACCGTACAATCAGCCCCAGCATTTT.